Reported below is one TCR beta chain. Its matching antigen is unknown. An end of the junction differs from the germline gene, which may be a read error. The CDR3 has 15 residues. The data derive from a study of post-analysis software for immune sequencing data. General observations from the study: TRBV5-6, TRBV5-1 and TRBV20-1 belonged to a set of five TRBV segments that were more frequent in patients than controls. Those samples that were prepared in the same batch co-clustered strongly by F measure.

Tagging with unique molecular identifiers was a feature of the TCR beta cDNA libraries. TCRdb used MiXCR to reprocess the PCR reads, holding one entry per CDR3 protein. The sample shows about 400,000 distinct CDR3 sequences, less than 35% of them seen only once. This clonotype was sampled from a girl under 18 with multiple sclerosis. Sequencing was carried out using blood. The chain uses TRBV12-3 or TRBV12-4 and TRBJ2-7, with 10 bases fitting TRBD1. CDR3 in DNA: TGTGCCAGCAGGGGACGACAGGGGGCATCCTACGAGCTGTACTTC. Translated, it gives CASRGRQGASYELYF.